This TCR beta chain derives from a study of T cell repertoires in cytomegalovirus infection. Study-wide background: Matching HLA type, along with CMV infection, was indicated by public TCR beta signatures.

TCRdb analysed the reads with MiXCR anew, one entry per CDR3 protein. This sample has 450,000 to 650,000 distinct CDR3 sequences, with approximately 25% found just once. Germline-derived CDR1 and CDR2 are SGHTA and FQGNSA. This CDR3 has 16 residues. V lost 2 bases, J lost 4 bases, and 15 bases lay in between. This clonotype has a count of ten or more. No antigen is known for it. Study conclusions and caveats: Dominating the ex vivo response were TCR beta clonotypes that were CMV-specific and HLA-C-restricted.

The chain joins TRBV7-2 to TRBJ1-3; possibly TRBD1 for D (5 bases). The sample comprised PBMCs. The TCR originated in a human donor in good health (CMV status not recorded). Some clones in this sample may be carry-over from other donors' samples. The CDR3 DNA reads as TGTGCCAGCAGCTTATGGGGCAGGAGATCAGGAAACACCATATATTTT. This translates into CASSLWGRRSGNTIYF.